This paragraph reports one TCR beta chain. Its antigen is unknown. Here immunoSEQ multiplex PCR was the method, and the copy in TCRdb shows in-frame clones only, minus some. The table shows some 70,000 clones, with around 83% occurring only once. The sample is drawn from a study of OX40 agonist ivuxolimab in advanced cancers. Across the whole study: Ivuxolimab is an agonistic anti-OX40 (CD134) antibody, and patients were treated with it.

Study-level results: No antigen was identified for the clonally expanded peripheral T cells. It was also the case that some nonresponders had low normalized T-cell clonal expansion. At doses 0.1 to 3.0 mg/kg, CD4+ and CD8+ clones expanded.

V was cut by 2 bases and J by 2 bases, with 5 bases left in between. Germline assignment: CDR1 SGHRS and CDR2 YFSETQ. The CDR3 consists of 13 residues. The chain employs TRBV5-1 and TRBJ1-3, with unresolved D. The source material was CD4+ or CD8+ T cells sorted from blood, sampled in a trial of the OX40 agonist ivuxolimab. The sequence came from an adult with an advanced solid tumor such as melanoma, head and neck, liver or kidney cancer. CDR3 bases: TGCGCCAGCAGCTTTCAGGCTGGAAACACCATATATTTT. It translates to CASSFQAGNTIYF.